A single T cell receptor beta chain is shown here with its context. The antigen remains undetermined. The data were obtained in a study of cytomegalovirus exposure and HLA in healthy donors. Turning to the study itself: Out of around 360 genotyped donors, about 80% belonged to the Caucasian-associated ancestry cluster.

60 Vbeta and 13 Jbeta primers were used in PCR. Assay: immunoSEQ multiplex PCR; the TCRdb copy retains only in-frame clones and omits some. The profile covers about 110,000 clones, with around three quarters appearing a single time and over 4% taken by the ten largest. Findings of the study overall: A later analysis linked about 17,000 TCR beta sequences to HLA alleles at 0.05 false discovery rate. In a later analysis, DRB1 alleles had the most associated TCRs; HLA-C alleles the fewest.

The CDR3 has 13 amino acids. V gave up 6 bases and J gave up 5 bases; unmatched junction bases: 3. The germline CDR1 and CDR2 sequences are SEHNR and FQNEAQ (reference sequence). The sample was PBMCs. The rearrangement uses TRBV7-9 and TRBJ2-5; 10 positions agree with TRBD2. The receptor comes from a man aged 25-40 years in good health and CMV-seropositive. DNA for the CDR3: TGTGCCAGCAGATTGACTAGCGGGGAGACCCAGTACTTC. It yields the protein CASRLTSGETQYF.